This T cell receptor beta chain appears in the sequencing data of a study of blood T cell repertoires in COVID-19. The wider study: Samples taken during acute and convalescent COVID-19 were collected in the United States, Italy and Spain.

Clones were sequenced by immunoSEQ multiplex PCR, and TCRdb holds only the in-frame ones, with some missing. The repertoire holds 100,000 or so clones, with approximately 92% as singletons. The CDR3 spans 16 residues. Germline-derived CDR1 and CDR2 are LNHNV and YYDKDF (reference sequence). The V end was cut by 0 bases, the J end by 3 bases, with 12 bases between. The receptor's source is a man in his sixties or seventies with acute or convalescent COVID-19. The V and J genes are TRBV15 and TRBJ1-3; no clear D gene. Specimen: peripheral blood. CDR3 protein: CATSRDSWQIGNTIYF. The CDR3 DNA reads TGTGCCACCAGCAGAGATTCATGGCAGATTGGAAACACCATATATTTT.